In this sample, the clone carrying this TCR beta chain turned up many times. Symptom resolution, clearance, or two negative PCRs marked donors in Cohort 3 as recovered. The CDR3 is 16 amino acids. The germline CDR1 and CDR2 sequences are MNHNS and SASEGT. With 2 bases removed from V and 8 bases from J, the gap between germline ends came to 16 bases. This specimen comes from a study of blood T cell repertoires in COVID-19. Study at large: The United States, Italy and Spain were the sources of the acute and convalescent COVID-19 samples. In each case, the material was cDNA or gDNA derived from T cells, B-cell-depleted T cells, or PBMCs.

In the original workflow: Reference gene primers were amplified, and this amplification served to estimate nucleated cell counts. Sequenced by immunoSEQ multiplex PCR; TCRdb stores in-frame clones only, minus some. The D gene and trimming were derived from the DNA, and the V and J assignments and clone size from that table. The table includes about 210,000 clones, about 90% detected once. The sequence was collected from a woman between 18 and 29 years old who had recovered from COVID-19. Sequenced material: PBMCs or T cells enriched from blood (not recorded which). The chain uses TRBV6-1 and TRBJ1-6; no clear D gene. CDR3 amino acids: CASSEQTSGLDSPLHF. The CDR3 region has the DNA TGTGCCAGCAGTGAACAGACAAGTGGGTTGGATTCACCCCTCCACTTT.